One T cell receptor beta chain is described in this entry. Trimming removed 8 bases from V and 4 bases from J, with 19 bases in between. The CDR3 runs to 15 residues. Germline CDR1 is LNHNV and CDR2 is YYDKDF (reference sequence). The data were produced by immunoSEQ multiplex PCR, yet TCRdb's version contains in-frame clones alone and is incomplete. Among some 77,000 clones listed, around 88% were seen once. The entry originates in a study of radiotherapy plus CTLA-4 blockade in lung cancer. Here the sequenced sample was peripheral blood, taken from a patient treated with radiotherapy plus ipilimumab. J is TRBJ2-3 and V is TRBV15; D is possibly TRBD2 (6 bases). This TCR was recovered from a human donor with non-small cell lung cancer who had a partial response to radiotherapy plus ipilimumab. CDR3 loop: CATARTGEFSDTQYF. In DNA form, the CDR3 reads TGTGCCACCGCCCGGACGGGAGAGTTTTCAGATACGCAGTATTTT.